The present T cell receptor (beta chain) was sequenced within a study of CD8+ T cells in alopecia areata listed by TCRdb under 2018. Turning to the overall study: In both human patients and the C3H/HeJ mouse model, the study applied high-throughput TCRbeta sequencing to look at T cell clonal expansion in alopecia areata. On the human side, TCRbeta sequencing was run on scalp tissue and on sorted CD4+ and CD8+ peripheral blood T cells from healthy controls and from alopecia areata patients with either patchy or totalis/universalis disease. Clonality in the scalp was compared among normal scalp (n=4), patchy alopecia areata scalp (n=8), and alopecia totalis/universalis scalp (n=8). RNA was extracted with the PAXgene miRNA kit for fixed scalp, the miRNeasy kit for PBMCs, and the RNeasy kit for mouse skin. immunoSEQ multiplex PCR using 35 Vbeta forward primers and 13 Jbeta reverse primers was used to amplify TCRbeta CDR3 regions.

Library method: the immunoSEQ multiplex PCR assay. To provide template for TCR sequencing, every sample had RNA extracted and reverse transcribed into cDNA. First-strand cDNA was synthesized with SuperScript III using a 2:1 mix of oligo-dT and random hexamers. A synthetic immune receptor repertoire was used to gauge amplification bias, and whatever bias remained was removed computationally. The paper's processing steps were these. After raw reads were preprocessed to remove errors, the CDR3 was defined following IMGT conventions as running from the conserved cysteine to phenylalanine. Clonality was computed by normalizing Shannon entropy by log2 of the number of productive unique TCRs and subtracting the result from 1. CD4 or CD8 identity of scalp clones was inferred by cross-referencing scalp TCRbeta sequences with sorted blood CD4 and CD8 repertoires. Not all clones reach the TCRdb copy of this immuneACCESS table, which keeps in-frame sequences only. Checked studies attribute under half of the gap to unresolved V genes and leave the rest unexplained. For V, J and clone size, that table is used; D and trimming come from the DNA. This sample gives around 190,000 clones in total; around 50% of them show up just once. In total, the top ten clones hold approximately 4.9% of the sample.

The table lists this clone with a few counts. Its antigen is not yet known. One base away there is no much larger clone; base qualities are not given. The germline V gene specifies MGHRA as CDR1 and YSYEKL as CDR2. Reading from cysteine to phenylalanine, the CDR3 counts 14 amino acids. The only DNA kept is the CDR3, 42 bases in frame from the first base. Trimming costs V 0 bases and J 5 bases, and their ends lie 10 bases apart. PBMCs were isolated by density centrifugation and stained for CD3, CD4 and CD8, and CD4+ and CD8+ T cells were sorted on a FACSAria. Unaffected controls provided scalp biopsies and blood samples. General conclusions and limits of the study: Higher clonality and more expanded CD8+ clones were observed in lesional scalp than in normal scalp, particularly in alopecia totalis/universalis, a finding suggestive of antigenic drive. Unlike mouse skin, which is dominated by gammadelta T cells, normal human skin has resident alphabeta T cells that are also sequenced, and this complicates analysis of the scalp TCR repertoire. Shared TCR sequences between patients were less evident than in mice, which may be partly attributable to HLA diversity in the patient population.

The chain is encoded by TRBV4-1 joined to TRBJ2-5; the D gene is possibly TRBD2, with 5 bases matching. Sequenced material: CD8+ T cells sorted from blood. The origin of this receptor is a human donor in good health. The bases read TGCGCCAGCAGCCAAGATCGGGGTGTCGAGACCCAGTACTTC. This encodes CASSQDRGVETQYF.